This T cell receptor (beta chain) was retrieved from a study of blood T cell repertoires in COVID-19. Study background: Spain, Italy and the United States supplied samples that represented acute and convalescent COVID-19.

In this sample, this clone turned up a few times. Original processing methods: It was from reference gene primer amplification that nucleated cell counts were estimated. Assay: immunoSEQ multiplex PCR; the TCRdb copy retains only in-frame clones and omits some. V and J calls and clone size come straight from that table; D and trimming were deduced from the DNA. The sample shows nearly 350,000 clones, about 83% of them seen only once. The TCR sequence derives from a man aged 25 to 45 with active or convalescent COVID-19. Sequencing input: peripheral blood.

The CDR3 bases are TGTGCCAGCATGTTTGGCCCCTATAATTCACCCCTCCACTTT. This gives the protein CASMFGPYNSPLHF. The V and J genes are TRBV28 and TRBJ1-6, with unresolved D. Trimming pared 7 bases from V and 2 bases from J, leaving 9 bases between. Germline CDR1 MDHEN, CDR2 SYDVKM. CDR3 length equals 14 residues. Using reference TRBV28 and TRBJ1-6 for the parts outside the CDR3, the full variable domain is DVKVTQSSRYLVKRTGEKVFLECVQDMDHENMFWYRQDPGLGLRLIYFSYDVKMKEKGDIPEGYSVSREKKERFSLILESASTNQTSMYLCASMFGPYNSPLHFGNGTRLTVT.